This is a list of T cell receptor beta chains from one sample in a study of blood T cell repertoires in COVID-19. Here immunoSEQ multiplex PCR was the method, and the copy in TCRdb shows in-frame clones only, minus some. This sample has some 150,000 clones, with around 87% found just once. Sample: peripheral blood. The receptors here all came from a human donor in a cohort sampled during active COVID-19. Both conserved end residues are part of each CDR3. A D gene is named only where the DNA matches it firmly. Not every row has a clone size; where given, it reads once, few, many or a size class.

J,D,V,size,CDR3,DNA
TRBJ1-1,TRBD1,TRBV10-3,few,CAISERGQRTEAFF,TGTGCCATCAGTGAGCGGGGACAGAGGACTGAAGCTTTCTTT
TRBJ2-1,TRBD2,TRBV4-1,few,CASSPQVSPLAGGYEQFF,TGCGCCAGCAGCCCCCAGGTTTCCCCGCTAGCGGGGGGTTATGAGCAGTTCTTC
TRBJ2-5,NA,TRBV30,NA,CAWSVGGPSETQYF,TGTGCCTGGAGTGTGGGAGGACCTTCGGAGACCCAGTACTTC
TRBJ2-3,TRBD2,TRBV7-6,NA,CASSLTGGPSDTQYF,TGTGCCAGCAGCTTAACGGGGGGGCCCTCAGATACGCAGTATTTT
TRBJ2-5,NA,TRBV28,NA,CASSFGAGFETQYF,TGTGCCAGCAGTTTTGGCGCGGGTTTCGAGACCCAGTACTTC
TRBJ2-7,TRBD1,TRBV5-1,NA,CASSLGGSGTALYEQYF,TGCGCCAGCAGCTTGGGCGGATCCGGGACAGCCCTCTACGAGCAGTACTTC
TRBJ2-3,TRBD2,TRBV10-1,NA,CASSRERGTDTQYF,TGCGCCAGCAGCCGGGAGCGGGGGACAGATACGCAGTATTTT
TRBJ2-3,TRBD2,TRBV30,NA,CAWSVPLAGFQYF,TGTGCCTGGAGTGTACCCCTAGCGGGCTTTCAGTATTTT
TRBJ1-5,NA,TRBV2,NA,CASSERSLGGQPQHF,TGTGCCAGCAGTGAACGAAGTCTAGGGGGTCAGCCCCAGCATTTT
TRBJ2-7,NA,TRBV2,once,CASSDGGSVDEQYF,TGTGCCAGCAGTGATGGGGGGAGCGTCGACGAGCAGTACTTC
TRBJ2-1,TRBD2,TRBV19,NA,CARGLAGGFEQFF,TGTGCCAGGGGACTAGCGGGGGGATTTGAGCAGTTCTTC
TRBJ2-5,NA,TRBV6-5,once,CASSYSLYETQYF,TGTGCCAGCAGTTACAGTCTATACGAGACCCAGTACTTC
TRBJ1-1,NA,TRBV7-3,few,CASSWTTNTEAFF,TGTGCCAGCAGCTGGACAACGAACACTGAAGCTTTCTTT
TRBJ2-7,NA,TRBV13,NA,CASSLGETRSYEQYF,TGTGCCAGCAGCTTAGGCGAGACCAGGTCCTACGAGCAGTACTTC
TRBJ2-3,TRBD1,TRBV7-9,once,CASSLELQTGGTIRYF,TGTGCCAGCAGCTTAGAGCTCCAGACAGGGGGTACGATTCGGTATTTT
TRBJ2-1,TRBD2,TRBV11-3,NA,CASSRGTRGNEQFF,TGTGCCAGCAGCCGGGGGACTAGAGGCAATGAGCAGTTCTTC
TRBJ2-5,NA,TRBV7-3,NA,CASSLMAGRETQYF,TGTGCCAGCAGCTTAATGGCGGGACGGGAGACCCAGTACTTC
TRBJ2-7,NA,TRBV5-1,NA,CASSLRGTEEQYF,TGCGCCAGCAGCTTGAGAGGGACTGAAGAGCAGTACTTC
TRBJ2-3,TRBD2,TRBV4-1,NA,CASSQGAPGTSVDTQYF,TGCGCCAGCAGCCAGGGGGCTCCCGGGACTAGCGTAGATACGCAGTATTTT
TRBJ2-1,NA,TRBV24-1,NA,CATSEQLGGGARNEQFF,TGTGCCACCAGTGAGCAACTGGGGGGGGGCGCTAGAAATGAGCAGTTCTTC
TRBJ1-1,TRBD1,TRBV30,few,CAFRTGTGGTEAFF,TGTGCCTTCCGAACCGGGACAGGGGGCACTGAAGCTTTCTTT
TRBJ1-1,NA,TRBV6-6,NA,CASSRSLKLDMNTEAFF,TGTGCCAGCAGTCGTTCCCTAAAATTAGACATGAACACTGAAGCTTTCTTT
TRBJ1-2,NA,TRBV6-5,NA,CASRETGNHYGYTF,TGTGCCAGCAGAGAGACAGGAAACCACTATGGCTACACCTTC
TRBJ2-2,NA,TRBV9,once,CASSFRTEGGELFF,TGTGCCAGCAGCTTTCGGACAGAAGGCGGGGAGCTGTTTTTT
TRBJ1-5,TRBD1,TRBV28,NA,CASSSQTGDQPQHF,TGTGCCAGCAGTTCACAGACAGGGGATCAGCCCCAGCATTTT
TRBJ2-6,NA,TRBV9,once,CASSVGRAGANVLTF,TGTGCCAGCAGCGTAGGGAGGGCTGGGGCCAACGTCCTGACTTTC
TRBJ2-5,NA,TRBV18,NA,CASSPEERLGETQYF,TGTGCCAGCTCACCAGAGGAGCGGCTCGGCGAGACCCAGTACTTC
TRBJ2-5,TRBD2,TRBV28,NA,CASSLRVSGDQETQYF,TGTGCCAGCAGTTTAAGGGTCAGCGGGGATCAAGAGACCCAGTACTTC
TRBJ2-7,TRBD1,TRBV19,once,CASSSHRDSMNRQYF,TGTGCCAGTAGTTCTCACCGGGACAGTATGAATAGGCAGTACTTC
TRBJ2-3,NA,TRBV15,NA,CATKTWTNGGTDTQYF,TGTGCCACCAAGACTTGGACTAACGGGGGCACAGATACGCAGTATTTT
TRBJ2-7,TRBD2,TRBV5-8,NA,CASSLGTSGLLEQYF,TGTGCCAGCAGCTTGGGGACTAGCGGCCTTTTGGAGCAGTACTTC
TRBJ1-4,NA,TRBV18,NA,CASSQGNEKLFF,TGTGCCAGCTCGCAGGGTAATGAAAAACTGTTTTTT
TRBJ2-4,TRBD1,TRBV7-9,NA,CASSLGSTGGLTKNIQYF,TGTGCCAGCAGCTTAGGTTCGACAGGGGGATTGACCAAAAACATTCAGTACTTC
TRBJ2-7,NA,TRBV28,NA,CASSRDSGSYEQYF,TGTGCCAGCAGCCGGGACTCCGGCTCCTACGAGCAGTACTTC
TRBJ1-2,NA,TRBV5-5,NA,CASSYRSGYRGYTF,TGTGCCAGCAGCTACCGATCAGGGTATCGCGGCTACACCTTC
TRBJ2-2,NA,TRBV5-1,few,CASSFRQSANTGELFF,TGCGCCAGCAGCTTCCGACAATCCGCGAACACCGGGGAGCTGTTTTTT
TRBJ1-1,TRBD1,TRBV2,NA,CASSKGQLNTEAFF,TGTGCCAGCAGTAAGGGACAGCTGAACACTGAAGCTTTCTTT
TRBJ2-7,TRBD2,TRBV9,NA,CASSVLAGNSYEQYF,TGTGCCAGCAGCGTACTAGCGGGTAACTCCTACGAGCAGTACTTC
TRBJ2-7,NA,TRBV27,NA,CASSFSGPSYEQYF,TGTGCCAGCAGTTTCTCGGGTCCCTCCTACGAGCAGTACTTC
TRBJ2-3,NA,TRBV7-3,few,CASSLNPGSTDTQYF,TGTGCCAGCAGCTTAAACCCGGGGAGCACAGATACGCAGTATTTT
TRBJ1-2,TRBD1,TRBV18,NA,CASSPLDRGGGNYGYTF,TGTGCCAGCTCACCCTTGGACAGGGGGGGAGGTAACTATGGCTACACCTTC
TRBJ2-1,TRBD2,TRBV25-1,few,CASSDPGLAGASYNEQFF,TGTGCCAGCAGTGATCCCGGACTAGCGGGAGCCAGCTACAATGAGCAGTTCTTC
TRBJ2-2,TRBD1,TRBV2,NA,CASRRQGAHTGELFF,TGTGCCAGCAGACGACAGGGGGCGCACACCGGGGAGCTGTTTTTT
TRBJ1-1,NA,TRBV29-1,NA,CSVVSTGYTEAFF,TGCAGCGTCGTCTCGACAGGATACACTGAAGCTTTCTTT
TRBJ1-5,NA,TRBV28,NA,CASSLRAGASNQPQHF,TGTGCCAGCAGTTTAAGGGCGGGGGCTAGCAATCAGCCCCAGCATTTT
TRBJ1-6,TRBD1,TRBV28,NA,CASSPDRVAHSPLHF,TGTGCCAGCAGTCCCGACAGGGTGGCTCACTCACCCCTCCACTTT
TRBJ2-2,TRBD2,TRBV3-1/TRBV3-2,NA,CASSQTSGGEDTGELFF,TGTGCCAGCAGCCAAACTAGCGGGGGGGAGGACACCGGGGAGCTGTTTTTT
TRBJ2-7,NA,TRBV27,once,CASSLTGSYEQYF,TGTGCCAGCAGTTTGACAGGCTCCTACGAGCAGTACTTC
TRBJ2-2,NA,TRBV25-1,NA,CASSEFRANTGELFF,TGTGCCAGCAGTGAATTCAGGGCGAACACCGGGGAGCTGTTTTTT
TRBJ1-4,NA,TRBV16,NA,CASRTENEKLFF,TGTGCCAGCAGGACAGAAAATGAAAAACTGTTTTTT
TRBJ2-4,TRBD1,TRBV18,NA,CASSPPTGLAKNIQYF,TGTGCCAGCTCACCCCCGACAGGGCTAGCCAAAAACATTCAGTACTTC
TRBJ2-5,TRBD1,TRBV28,NA,CASSFAGQGSQETQYF,TGTGCCAGCAGTTTTGCGGGACAGGGCTCCCAAGAGACCCAGTACTTC